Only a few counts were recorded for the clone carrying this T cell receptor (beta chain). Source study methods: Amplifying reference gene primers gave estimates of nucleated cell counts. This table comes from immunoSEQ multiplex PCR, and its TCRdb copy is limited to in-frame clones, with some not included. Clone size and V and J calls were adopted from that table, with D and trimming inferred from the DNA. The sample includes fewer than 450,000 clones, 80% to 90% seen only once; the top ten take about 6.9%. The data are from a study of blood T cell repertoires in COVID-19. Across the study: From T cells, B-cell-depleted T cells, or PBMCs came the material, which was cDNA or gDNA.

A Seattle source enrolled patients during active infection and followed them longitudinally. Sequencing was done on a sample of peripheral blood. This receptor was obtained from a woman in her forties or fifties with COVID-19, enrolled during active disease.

CDR3 residues: CASSQDPGLNTEAFF. CDR3 sequence (DNA): TGTGCCAGCAGCCAAGATCCAGGGCTGAACACTGAAGCTTTCTTT. The V and J genes are TRBV4-2 and TRBJ1-1; a weak D match, TRBD1 (5 bases). V was cut by 0 bases and J by 0 bases, with 8 bases left in between. The CDR3 contains 15 residues. Germline V lookup: CDR1 LGHNA, CDR2 YNFKEQ.